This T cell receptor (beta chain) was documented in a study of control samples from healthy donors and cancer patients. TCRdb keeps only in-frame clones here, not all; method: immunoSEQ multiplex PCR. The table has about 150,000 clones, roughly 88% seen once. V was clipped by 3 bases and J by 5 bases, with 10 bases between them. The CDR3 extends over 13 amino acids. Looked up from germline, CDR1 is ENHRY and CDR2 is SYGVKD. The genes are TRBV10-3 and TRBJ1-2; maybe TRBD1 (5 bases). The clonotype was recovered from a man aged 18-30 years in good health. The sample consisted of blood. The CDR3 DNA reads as TGTGCCATCAGTGACTCGGGGGATTATGGCTACACCTTC. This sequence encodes CAISDSGDYGYTF.